Listed here are 17 T cell receptor beta chains from one sample, sequenced in a study of T-cell reconstitution after alpha-beta-depleted transplantation in children. The authors prepared the TCRbeta library with unique molecular identifiers. TCRdb redid the calling of the PCR reads with MiXCR, one entry per CDR3 protein. This sample carries 45,000 to 55,000 distinct CDR3 sequences, more than 5% of them seen once, and the ten largest clones take 30%. Sequencing was performed on PBMCs, mostly from graft donor cells, taken 60 days after TCRalphabeta/CD19-depleted stem cell transplant. The origin of the receptors is a female patient between 2 and 15 years old who had a stem cell transplant for aplastic anemia, so the T cells may come from the graft donor.

This clonotype was seen ten or more times. The chain links TRBV20-1 to TRBJ1-6; D is possibly TRBD1 (6 bases). Germline V gene data show CDR1 as DFQATT and CDR2 as SNEGSKA (reference sequence). V lost 1 base and J lost 8, with 12 bases in between. CDR3 length equals 14 residues. In DNA, the CDR3 is TGCAGTGCTAGAGTTGTGTCAGGGGATTCACCCCTCCACTTT. As protein: CSARVVSGDSPLHF.

This clonotype occurred many times. V is TRBV12-3 or TRBV12-4 and J is TRBJ2-3, with 10 nucleotides matching TRBD2. This CDR3 contains 17 residues. V gave up 2 bases and J gave up 4 bases; unmatched junction bases: 9. The CDR3 region is CASSLRGSGGGADTQYF. CDR3 bases: TGTGCCAGCAGTTTAAGAGGCAGCGGGGGGGGGGCAGATACGCAGTATTTT.

Ten or more counts support this clonotype. The chain has TRBV20-1 and TRBJ2-5; 11 nucleotides align to TRBD2. The CDR3 is 13 amino acids. J gave up 5 bases and V 6 bases, and 5 bases lay outside the gene matches. Germline V CDR1 and CDR2: DFQATT, SNEGSKA (reference sequence). The CDR3 bases are TGCAGTGCCGACCTAGCGGGAGGCGAGACCCAGTACTTC. Its protein product is CSADLAGGETQYF.

This clonotype showed up many times. The chain joins TRBV3-1 to TRBJ2-5; D remains unclear. This CDR3 comprises 15 residues. V gave up 3 bases and J gave up 4 bases, with 15 bases separating them. The V gene's germline CDR1 is LGHDT and CDR2 YNNKEL (reference sequence). The CDR3 region has the DNA TGTGCCAGCAGCCATCTCCTGGCAGGCCGAGAGACCCAGTACTTC. Residues: CASSHLLAGRETQYF.

This clonotype appeared many times. The chain recombines TRBV5-5 with TRBJ2-7; tentatively, D is TRBD1 or TRBD2 (5 bases each). This CDR3 is 15 amino acids long. Trimming left V 0 bases short and J 3 bases short, with 13 bases between. From germline, CDR1 is SGHKS and CDR2 YYEKEE (reference sequence). The CDR3 DNA is TGTGCCAGCAGCTTGGTGGCAGGGAGACTCTACGAGCAGTACTTC. It yields the protein CASSLVAGRLYEQYF. Variable domain in full (rest from reference TRBV5-5 and TRBJ2-7): DAGVTQSPTHLIKTRGQQVTLRCSPISGHKSVSWYQQVLGQGPQFIFQYYEKEERGRGNFPDRFSARQFPNYSSELNVNALLLGDSALYLCASSLVAGRLYEQYFGPGTRLTVT.

In this sample, this clonotype turned up many times. The chain combines TRBV7-8 with TRBJ2-3; D gene uncertain. The CDR3 is 14 amino acids. The germline V gene has CDR1 SGHVS and CDR2 FQNEAQ. V gave up 5 bases and J gave up 2 bases, with 11 bases separating them. The CDR3 DNA reads TGTGCCAGCAGCCCCGGACGGAACACAGATACGCAGTATTTT. Residues: CASSPGRNTDTQYF.

This clonotype was counted at least ten times. The chain couples TRBV7-8 to TRBJ2-3; the D is unclear. This CDR3 is 15 amino acids long. Germline-derived CDR1 and CDR2 are SGHVS and FQNEAQ. Trimming removed 5 bases at V and 4 bases at J, with 16 bases between. The CDR3 loop reads CASSPFSRSADTQYF. DNA for the CDR3: TGTGCCAGCAGCCCGTTCTCCCGAAGTGCAGATACGCAGTATTTT.

This clonotype was seen many times. The J gene is TRBJ2-1, the V gene TRBV7-9, with 12 nucleotides matching TRBD2. The ends lost 5 bases at V and 7 bases at J; junction bases unmatched: 6. Germline values: CDR1 SEHNR, CDR2 FQNEAQ (reference sequence). The CDR3 covers 15 residues. The CDR3 bases are TGTGCCAGCAGCGTGACTAGCGGGAGTATAAATGAGCAGTTCTTC. As protein: CASSVTSGSINEQFF.

The rearrangement joins TRBV6-5 to TRBJ2-1, with 9 bases identical to TRBD2. V was clipped by 2 bases and J by 8 bases; unmatched bases: 1. The CDR3 consists of 13 residues. Germline values: CDR1 MNHEY, CDR2 SVGAGI. The CDR3 DNA reads as TGTGCCAGCAGTTACGTAGCGGGGGATGAGCAGTTCTTC. It is translated as CASSYVAGDEQFF.

The chain employs TRBV7-8 and TRBJ2-7; D gene uncertain. The CDR3 covers 12 residues. V was cut by 8 bases and J by 1 base, with 9 bases left in between. CDR1 and CDR2 from the germline V gene are SGHVS and FQNEAQ. The CDR3 region has the DNA TGTGCCAGCTCACAAGGGTCCTACGAGCAGTACTTC. Translation: CASSQGSYEQYF.

Comment on this clonotype: A much larger clone sits a single nucleotide away, making a read error possible. The conserved closing phenylalanine or tryptophan is absent in this CDR3, likely reflecting a read error. The chain links TRBV15 to TRBJ2-5; no definite D call. Germline CDR1 is LNHNV and CDR2 is YYDKDF (reference sequence). There are 15 residues in the CDR3. The V and J ends lost 5 bases and 7 bases respectively, with 20 bases between them. The CDR3 reads CATSSAGQVVGTQYL. The DNA of the CDR3 is TGTGCCACCAGCTCCGCTGGGCAGGTGGTGGGGACCCAGTACCTC.

This clonotype was counted at least ten times. The chain uses TRBV15 and TRBJ2-7; 9 nucleotides match TRBD1. CDR3 size: 15 residues. CDR1 LNHNV and CDR2 YYDKDF come from the germline V gene (reference sequence). The junction had 5 bases not matched to a gene; V was cut back by 0 bases and J by 5 bases. The DNA for the CDR3 is TGTGCCACCAGCAGAGACCCGGGACAGGGTCACGAGCAGTACTTC. As protein: CATSRDPGQGHEQYF.

There are many counts of this clonotype. V usage is TRBV20-1 and J usage is TRBJ1-2, with a tentative D call TRBD1 (5 bases). CDR3 length: 11 residues. Trimming took off 8 bases at V and 6 bases at J, with 13 bases between the two ends. Germline CDR1 and CDR2: DFQATT and SNEGSKA (reference sequence). The CDR3 loop is CSKQELNGYTF. CDR3 nucleotide sequence: TGCAGTAAACAGGAGTTGAATGGCTACACCTTC.

Ten or more counts support this clonotype. J is TRBJ2-3 and V is TRBV12-3 or TRBV12-4; perhaps D is TRBD1 or TRBD2 (5 bases each). Trimming left V 3 bases short and J 1 base short, with 8 bases between. The CDR3 totals 14 residues. CDR3 DNA: TGTGCCAGCAGTTTTGGGGGAGGCACAGATACGCAGTATTTT. It encodes CASSFGGGTDTQYF.

This clonotype was picked up many times. V gene TRBV6-2 or TRBV6-3 combines with J gene TRBJ2-7; no definite D call. Looked up from germline, CDR1 is MNHEY and CDR2 is SVGEGT. The ends were cut back, 7 bases at V and 4 bases at J, with 8 bases in the middle. This CDR3 is 11 amino acids long. The DNA of the CDR3 is TGTGCCAGCACTCTCAGATACGAGCAGTACGTC. This codes for CASTLRYEQYV.

This clonotype has only a few counts. The chain carries TRBV18 and TRBJ2-7, with 9 bases lining up with TRBD1. This CDR3 has 13 residues. Germline CDR1 reads KGHSH; CDR2 reads LQKENI. V lost 6 bases, J lost 3 bases, and 3 bases stayed unmatched. The CDR3 DNA follows: TGTGCCAGCTCGCAGGGACAGGGCTACGAGCAGTACTTC. Protein: CASSQGQGYEQYF.

This clonotype was detected many times. This chain uses TRBV7-6 with TRBJ2-3; D not certain. This CDR3 spans 15 amino acids. Germline loops: CDR1 SGHVS, CDR2 FNYEAQ. V was clipped by 1 base and J by 3 bases, with 11 bases between them. CDR3 sequence reads: CASSLGGRRTDTQYF. The CDR3 bases are TGTGCCAGCAGCTTAGGGGGTAGGAGAACAGATACGCAGTATTTT. Supplemented by reference TRBV7-6 and TRBJ2-3, the full variable domain reads GAGVSQSPRYKVTKRGQDVALRCDPISGHVSLYWYRQALGQGPEFLTYFNYEAQQDKSGLPNDRFSAERPEGSISTLTIQRTEQRDSAMYRCASSLGGRRTDTQYFGPGTRLTVL.